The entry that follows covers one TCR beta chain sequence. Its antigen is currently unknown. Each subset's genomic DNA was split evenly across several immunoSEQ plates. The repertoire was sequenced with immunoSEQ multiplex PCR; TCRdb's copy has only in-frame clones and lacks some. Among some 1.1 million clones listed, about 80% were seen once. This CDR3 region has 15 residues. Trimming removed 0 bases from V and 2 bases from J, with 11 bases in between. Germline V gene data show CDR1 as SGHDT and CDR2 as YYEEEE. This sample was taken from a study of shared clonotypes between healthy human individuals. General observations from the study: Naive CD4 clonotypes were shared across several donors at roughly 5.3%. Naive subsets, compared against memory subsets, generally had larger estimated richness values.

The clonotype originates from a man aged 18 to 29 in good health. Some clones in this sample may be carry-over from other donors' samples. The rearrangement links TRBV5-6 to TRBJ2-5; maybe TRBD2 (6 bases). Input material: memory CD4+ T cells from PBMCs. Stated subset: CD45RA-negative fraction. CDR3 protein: CASSLAPSAQETQYF. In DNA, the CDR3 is TGTGCCAGCAGCTTGGCCCCTAGCGCACAAGAGACCCAGTACTTC.